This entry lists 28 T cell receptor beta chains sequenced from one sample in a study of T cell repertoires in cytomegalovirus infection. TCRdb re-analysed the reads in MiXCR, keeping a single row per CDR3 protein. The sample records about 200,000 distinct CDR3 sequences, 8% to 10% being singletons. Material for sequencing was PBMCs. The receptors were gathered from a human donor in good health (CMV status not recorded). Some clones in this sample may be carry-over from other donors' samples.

The CDR3 nucleotides read TGTGCCAGCAGCTTCGGGGGCGCGGGCATGAACACTGAAGCTTTCTTT. Its translation is CASSFGGAGMNTEAFF. This chain links TRBV7-6 with TRBJ1-1, with D maybe TRBD1 (6 bases). The CDR3 runs to 16 residues. CDR1 is SGHVS and CDR2 is FNYEAQ in the germline V gene. V was pared by 3 bases and J by 0 bases, with 14 bases between. Using reference TRBV7-6 and TRBJ1-1 for the parts outside the CDR3, the full variable domain is GAGVSQSPRYKVTKRGQDVALRCDPISGHVSLYWYRQALGQGPEFLTYFNYEAQQDKSGLPNDRFSAERPEGSISTLTIQRTEQRDSAMYRCASSFGGAGMNTEAFFGQGTRLTVV.

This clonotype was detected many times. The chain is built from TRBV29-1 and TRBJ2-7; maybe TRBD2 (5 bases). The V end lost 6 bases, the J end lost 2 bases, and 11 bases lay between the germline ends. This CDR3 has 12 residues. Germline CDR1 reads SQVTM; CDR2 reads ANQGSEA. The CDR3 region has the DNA TGCAGCGTAACGACTACCACCTACGAGCAGTACTTC. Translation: CSVTTTTYEQYF.

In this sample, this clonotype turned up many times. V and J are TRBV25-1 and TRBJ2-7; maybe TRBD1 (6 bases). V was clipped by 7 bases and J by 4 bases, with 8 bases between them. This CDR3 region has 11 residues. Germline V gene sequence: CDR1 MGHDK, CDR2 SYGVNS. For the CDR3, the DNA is TGTGCCAGCACGGACAGTTACGAGCAGTACTTC. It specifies CASTDSYEQYF.

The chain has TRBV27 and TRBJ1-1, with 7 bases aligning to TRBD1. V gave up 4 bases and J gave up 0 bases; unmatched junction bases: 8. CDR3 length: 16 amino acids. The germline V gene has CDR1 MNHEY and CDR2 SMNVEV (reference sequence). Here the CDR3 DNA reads TGTGCCAGCAGTTCTGGACAGGTTTTTATGAACACTGAAGCTTTCTTT. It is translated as CASSSGQVFMNTEAFF.

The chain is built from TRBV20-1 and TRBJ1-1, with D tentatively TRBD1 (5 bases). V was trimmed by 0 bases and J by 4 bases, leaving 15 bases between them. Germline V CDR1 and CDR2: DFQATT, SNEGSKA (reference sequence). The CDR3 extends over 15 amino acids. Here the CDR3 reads CSARDVGRDSTEAFF. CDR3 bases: TGCAGTGCTAGAGATGTGGGGCGAGACTCCACTGAAGCTTTCTTT.

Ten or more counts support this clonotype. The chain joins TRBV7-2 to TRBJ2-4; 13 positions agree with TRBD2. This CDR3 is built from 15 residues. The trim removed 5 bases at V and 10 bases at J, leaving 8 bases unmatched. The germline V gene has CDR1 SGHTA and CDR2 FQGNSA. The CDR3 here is CASSTWTSGSGIQYF. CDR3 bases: TGTGCCAGCAGCACCTGGACTAGCGGGAGTGGTATTCAGTACTTC.

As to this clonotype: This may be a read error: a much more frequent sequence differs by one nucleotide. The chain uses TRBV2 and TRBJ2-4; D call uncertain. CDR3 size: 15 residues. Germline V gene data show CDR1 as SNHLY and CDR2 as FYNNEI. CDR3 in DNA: TGTGCCAGCAGTGAAAGGGCCATAGCCAAAAACATTCAGTGCTTC. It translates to CASSERAIAKNIQCF.

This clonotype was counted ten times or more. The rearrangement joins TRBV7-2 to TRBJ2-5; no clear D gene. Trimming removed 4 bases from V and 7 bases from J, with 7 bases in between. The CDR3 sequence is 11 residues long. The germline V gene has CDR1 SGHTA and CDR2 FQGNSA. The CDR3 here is CASSSKVTQYF. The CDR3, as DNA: TGTGCCAGCAGCTCGAAGGTGACCCAGTACTTC.

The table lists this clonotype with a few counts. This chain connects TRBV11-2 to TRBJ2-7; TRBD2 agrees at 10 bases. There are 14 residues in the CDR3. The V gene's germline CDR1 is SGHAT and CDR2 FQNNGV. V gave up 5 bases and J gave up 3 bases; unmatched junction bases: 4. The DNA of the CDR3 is TGTGCCAGCAGCCCGGGACTAGCGATCTACGAGCAGTACTTC. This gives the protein CASSPGLAIYEQYF.

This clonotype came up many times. CDR3 sequence reads: CASTNGQIYEQYF. The CDR3 DNA is TGTGCCAGCACCAACGGACAGATCTACGAGCAGTACTTC. The chain employs TRBV6-5 and TRBJ2-7; D perhaps matches TRBD1 (6 bases). With 7 bases removed from V and 3 bases from J, the gap between germline ends came to 13 bases. Germline V gene lookup returns CDR1 MNHEY and CDR2 SVGAGI. This CDR3 is built from 13 residues.

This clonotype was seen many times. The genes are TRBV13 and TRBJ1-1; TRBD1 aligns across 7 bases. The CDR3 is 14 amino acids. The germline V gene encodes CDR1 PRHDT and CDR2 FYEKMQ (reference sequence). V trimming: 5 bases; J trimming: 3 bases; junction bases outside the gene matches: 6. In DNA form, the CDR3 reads TGTGCCAGCAGCCTGGGACAGTCTTACACTGAAGCTTTCTTT. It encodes CASSLGQSYTEAFF. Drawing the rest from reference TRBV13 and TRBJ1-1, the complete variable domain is AAGVIQSPRHLIKEKRETATLKCYPIPRHDTVYWYQQGPGQDPQFLISFYEKMQSDKGSIPDRFSAQQFSDYHSELNMSSLELGDSALYFCASSLGQSYTEAFFGQGTRLTVV.

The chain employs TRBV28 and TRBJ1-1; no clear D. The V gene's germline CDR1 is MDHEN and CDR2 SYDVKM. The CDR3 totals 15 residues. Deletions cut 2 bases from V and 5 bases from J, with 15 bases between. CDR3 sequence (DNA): TGTGCCAGCAGTTTACCGGGCATTGGGAAGACTGAAGCTTTCTTT. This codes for CASSLPGIGKTEAFF.

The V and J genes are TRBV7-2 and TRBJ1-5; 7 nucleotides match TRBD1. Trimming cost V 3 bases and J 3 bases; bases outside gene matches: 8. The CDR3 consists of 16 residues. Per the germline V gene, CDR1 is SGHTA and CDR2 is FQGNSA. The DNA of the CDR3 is TGTGCCAGCAGCTTTCGAGGACAGGATTTCAATCAGCCCCAGCATTTT. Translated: CASSFRGQDFNQPQHF.

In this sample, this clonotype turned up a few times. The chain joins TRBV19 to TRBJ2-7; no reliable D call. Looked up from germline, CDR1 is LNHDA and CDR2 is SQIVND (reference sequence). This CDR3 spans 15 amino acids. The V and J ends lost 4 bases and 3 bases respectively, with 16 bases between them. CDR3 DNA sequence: TGTGCCAGTAGTAACTCCCCGGACCCCATCTACGAGCAGTACTTC. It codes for CASSNSPDPIYEQYF.

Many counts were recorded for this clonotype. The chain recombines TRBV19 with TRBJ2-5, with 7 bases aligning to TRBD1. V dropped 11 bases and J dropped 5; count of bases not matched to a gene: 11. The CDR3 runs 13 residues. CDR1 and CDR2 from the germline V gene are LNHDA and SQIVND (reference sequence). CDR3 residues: CAGRRGQLETQYF. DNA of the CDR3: TGTGCCGGACGAAGGGGACAGTTGGAGACCCAGTACTTC. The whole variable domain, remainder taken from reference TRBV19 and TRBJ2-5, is DGGITQSPKYLFRKEGQNVTLSCEQNLNHDAMYWYRQDPGQGLRLIYYSQIVNDFQKGDIAEGYSVSREKKESFPLTVTSAQKNPTAFYLCAGRRGQLETQYFGPGTRLLVL.

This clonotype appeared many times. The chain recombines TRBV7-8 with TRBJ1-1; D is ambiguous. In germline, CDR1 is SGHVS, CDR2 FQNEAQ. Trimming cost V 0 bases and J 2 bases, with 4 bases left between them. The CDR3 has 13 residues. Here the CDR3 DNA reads TGTGCCAGCAGCTTAGCAATTAACACTGAAGCTTTCTTT. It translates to CASSLAINTEAFF. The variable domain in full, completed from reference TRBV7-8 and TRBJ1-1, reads GAGVSQSPRYKVAKRGQDVALRCDPISGHVSLFWYQQALGQGPEFLTYFQNEAQLDKSGLPSDRFFAERPEGSVSTLKIQRTQQEDSAVYLCASSLAINTEAFFGQGTRLTVV.

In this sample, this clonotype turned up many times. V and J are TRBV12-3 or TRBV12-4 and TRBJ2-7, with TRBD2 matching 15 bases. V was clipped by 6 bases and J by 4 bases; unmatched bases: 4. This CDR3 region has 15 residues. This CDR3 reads CASSGTSGGRYEQYF. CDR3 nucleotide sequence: TGTGCCAGCAGCGGGACTAGCGGGGGGAGGTACGAGCAGTACTTC.

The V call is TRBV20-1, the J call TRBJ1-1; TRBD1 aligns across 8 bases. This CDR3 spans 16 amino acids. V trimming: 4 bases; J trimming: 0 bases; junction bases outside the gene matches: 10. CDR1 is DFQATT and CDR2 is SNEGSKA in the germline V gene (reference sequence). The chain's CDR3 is CSAMVTGVIMNTEAFF. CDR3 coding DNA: TGCAGTGCTATGGTGACAGGGGTAATTATGAACACTGAAGCTTTCTTT.

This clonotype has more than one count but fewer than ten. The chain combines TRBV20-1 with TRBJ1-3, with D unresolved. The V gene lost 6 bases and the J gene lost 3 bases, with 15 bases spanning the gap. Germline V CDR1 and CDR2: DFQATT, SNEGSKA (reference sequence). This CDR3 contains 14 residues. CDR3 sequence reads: CSASLEARGNTIYF. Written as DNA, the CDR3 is TGCAGTGCGAGCCTGGAGGCGCGTGGAAACACCATATATTTT.

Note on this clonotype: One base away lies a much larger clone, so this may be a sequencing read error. This CDR3 reads CASNPLGGTRGTQYF. In DNA form, the CDR3 reads TGTGCCAGCAACCCGCTAGGGGGGACCCGGGGGACCCAGTACTTC. V is TRBV6-8 and J is TRBJ2-5; the D gene could be TRBD1 or TRBD2 (6 bases each). The CDR3 covers 15 residues. Germline values: CDR1 MNHGY, CDR2 SAAAGT. The V end was cut by 7 bases, the J end by 7 bases, with 22 bases between.

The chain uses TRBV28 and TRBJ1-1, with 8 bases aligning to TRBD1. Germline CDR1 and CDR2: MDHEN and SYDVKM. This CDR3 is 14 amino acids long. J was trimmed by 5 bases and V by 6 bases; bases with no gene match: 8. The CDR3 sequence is CASSEQGARTEAFF. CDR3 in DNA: TGTGCCAGCAGCGAGCAGGGGGCGAGGACTGAAGCTTTCTTT. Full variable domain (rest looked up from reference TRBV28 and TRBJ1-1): DVKVTQSSRYLVKRTGEKVFLECVQDMDHENMFWYRQDPGLGLRLIYFSYDVKMKEKGDIPEGYSVSREKKERFSLILESASTNQTSMYLCASSEQGARTEAFFGQGTRLTVV.

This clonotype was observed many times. The CDR3 DNA is TGTGCCATTTCCGGGACAGGGATTCGCACCTACGAGCAGTACTTC. Amino acid sequence: CAISGTGIRTYEQYF. The V gene is TRBV2, the J gene TRBJ2-7, with 9 positions matching TRBD1. CDR1 is SNHLY and CDR2 is FYNNEI in the germline V gene. This CDR3 is 15 amino acids long. V shed 10 bases and J 2 bases; nucleotides not matched to a gene: 12.

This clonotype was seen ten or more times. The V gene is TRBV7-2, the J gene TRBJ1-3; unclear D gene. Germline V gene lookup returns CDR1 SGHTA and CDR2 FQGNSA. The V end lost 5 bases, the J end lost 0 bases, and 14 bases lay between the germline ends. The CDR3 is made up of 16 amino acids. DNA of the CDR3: TGTGCCAGCAGCCCGATCCTTAATCCCTCTGGAAACACCATATATTTT. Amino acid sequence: CASSPILNPSGNTIYF.

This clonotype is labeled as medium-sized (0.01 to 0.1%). The CDR3 DNA follows: TGTGCCAGCAGCTTCAGGCGGGTTAACCAAGAGACCCAGTACTTC. Translating gives CASSFRRVNQETQYF. The chain carries TRBV7-6 and TRBJ2-5; a weak D match, TRBD2 (5 bases). Germline values: CDR1 SGHVS, CDR2 FNYEAQ. V was clipped by 3 bases and J by 0 bases, with 11 bases between them. The CDR3 has 15 residues.

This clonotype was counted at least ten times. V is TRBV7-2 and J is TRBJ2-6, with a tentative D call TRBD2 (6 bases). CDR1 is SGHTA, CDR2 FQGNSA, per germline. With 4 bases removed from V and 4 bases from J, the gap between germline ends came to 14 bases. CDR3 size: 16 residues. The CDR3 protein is CASSSGGRLGANVLTF. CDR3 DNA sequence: TGTGCCAGCAGCTCCGGAGGGAGGTTAGGGGCCAACGTCCTGACTTTC.

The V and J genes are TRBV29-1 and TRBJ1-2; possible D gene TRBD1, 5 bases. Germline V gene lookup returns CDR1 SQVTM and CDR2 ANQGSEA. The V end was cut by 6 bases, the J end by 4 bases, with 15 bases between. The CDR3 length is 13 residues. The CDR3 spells CSVGGGSGYGYTF. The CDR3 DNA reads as TGCAGCGTGGGGGGTGGTTCCGGCTATGGCTACACCTTC.

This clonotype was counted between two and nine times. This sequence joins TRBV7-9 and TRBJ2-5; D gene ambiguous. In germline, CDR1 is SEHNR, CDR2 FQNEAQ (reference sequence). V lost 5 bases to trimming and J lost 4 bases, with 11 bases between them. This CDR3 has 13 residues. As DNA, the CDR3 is TGTGCCAGCAGCCTCTGGGGATCAGAGACCCAGTACTTC. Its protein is CASSLWGSETQYF.

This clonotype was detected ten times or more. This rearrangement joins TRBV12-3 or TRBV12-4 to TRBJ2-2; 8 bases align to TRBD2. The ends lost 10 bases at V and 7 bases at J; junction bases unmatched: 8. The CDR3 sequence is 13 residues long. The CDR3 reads CAIVTSAGGELFF. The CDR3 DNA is TGTGCCATCGTGACTAGCGCAGGCGGGGAGCTGTTTTTT.